One and the same sample provided the 2 T cell receptor beta chains below, sequenced in a study of CD8 T cells in Susac syndrome. RNA totalling about 0.5 to 1 ug underwent reverse transcription with random hexamers. TCRdb reprocessed the immunoSEQ multiplex PCR reads via MiXCR and lists one record per CDR3 protein. The table includes hundreds of thousands of distinct CDR3 sequences, more than 85% detected once. Sample: CD8+ T cells from PBMCs. All receptors derive from a human donor with multiple sclerosis.

This clonotype was counted between two and nine times. The chain joins TRBV7-2 to TRBJ2-1; 8 bases are a match to TRBD2. This CDR3 comprises 15 residues. Germline V lookup: CDR1 SGHTA, CDR2 FQGNSA. Trimming took 2 bases from V and 3 from J; bases not matched to a gene: 3. The CDR3 loop is CASSLLAGNYNEQFF. Written as DNA, the CDR3 is TGTGCCAGCAGCTTACTAGCGGGCAACTACAATGAGCAGTTCTTC.

The chain uses TRBV30 and TRBJ2-1; 9 bases are shared with TRBD2. This CDR3 contains 14 residues. V was pared by 3 bases and J by 3 bases, with 3 bases of the junction left unmatched. Germline V gene sequence: CDR1 GTSNPN, CDR2 SVGIG (reference sequence). CDR3 amino acids: CAWSQAGGYNEQFF. CDR3 in DNA: TGTGCCTGGAGCCAAGCGGGGGGCTACAATGAGCAGTTCTTC.